Below, 5 T cell receptor beta chains from the same sample are listed, as sequenced in a study of T cell responses to AZD1222 COVID-19 vaccine. TCRdb's copy holds only in-frame clones and misses some; the assay was immunoSEQ multiplex PCR. Here the sample spans approximately 76,000 clones, 75% to 95% being singletons. The sample here was peripheral blood, taken on day 0 of MenACWY control vaccination. All receptors derive from an adult in good health.

V gene TRBV28 combines with J gene TRBJ1-5; TRBD1 matches 7 bases. The V gene's germline CDR1 is MDHEN and CDR2 SYDVKM. The CDR3 spans 13 residues. The V gene end was trimmed by 10 bases and the J gene end by 4 bases; junction bases not matched to a gene: 7. The CDR3 sequence is CAIQGQPNQPQHF. CDR3 sequence (DNA): TGTGCCATCCAGGGACAGCCGAATCAGCCCCAGCATTTT.

J is TRBJ1-4 and V is TRBV4-1; 9 positions agree with TRBD1. CDR1 and CDR2 from the germline V gene are MGHRA and YSYEKL. The CDR3 is 16 amino acids. J lost 8 bases, V lost 1 base, and 8 bases had no gene match. CDR3: CASSQAKTGGGEKLFF. CDR3 coding DNA: TGCGCCAGCAGCCAAGCTAAGACAGGGGGAGGAGAAAAACTGTTTTTT.

The V gene is TRBV30, the J gene TRBJ2-2; no firm D call. CDR1 and CDR2 from the germline V gene are GTSNPN and SVGIG (reference sequence). The CDR3 totals 13 residues. The V end lost 3 bases, the J end lost 2 bases, and 7 bases lay between the germline ends. The CDR3 bases are TGTGCCTGGAGCAGACTCAACACCGGGGAGCTGTTTTTT. Its protein product is CAWSRLNTGELFF.

The chain has TRBV5-4 and TRBJ2-7; 7 bases are a match to TRBD2. Germline trimming cut 3 bases from V and 6 bases from J; bases unmatched to any gene: 6. CDR3 length equals 13 residues. The germline gives CDR1 SGHNT, CDR2 YYREEE (reference sequence). The CDR3 bases are TGTGCCAGCAGCTCGACGGGAGGAGCCGAGCAGTACTTC. It specifies CASSSTGGAEQYF.

The chain combines TRBV29-1 with TRBJ1-2; no firm D call. The V end was cut by 4 bases, the J end by 6 bases, with 6 bases between. The length of the CDR3 is 10 residues. The germline V gene has CDR1 SQVTM and CDR2 ANQGSEA. CDR3 in amino acids: CSVAINGYTF. Written as DNA, the CDR3 is TGCAGCGTTGCGATTAATGGCTACACCTTC.